This TCR beta chain was recovered during a study of shared clonotypes between healthy human individuals. Study-wide results and caveats: The rarefaction results pointed to incomplete sorted-subset sequencing despite large depth. Only blood was sampled; tissue repertoires likely differ.

As to this clone: Its specificity is not known.

For sorted subsets, approximately 0.2 ug DNA per replicate equaled about 30,000 T cell genomes. The data were produced by immunoSEQ multiplex PCR, yet TCRdb's version contains in-frame clones alone and is incomplete. In the table there are about 1 million clones, more than 60% of which are singletons. The CDR3 has 14 amino acids. The J segment lost 0 bases and the V segment lost 6 bases, leaving 3 bases of the junction unmatched. CDR1 is MNHEY and CDR2 is SVGAGI in the germline V gene. J is TRBJ2-3 and V is TRBV6-5; 7 bases agree with TRBD1. The receptor comes from a man younger than 35 in good health. The sequenced sample was memory CD4+ T cells sorted from blood. The subset was: CD45RA-negative fraction. CDR3 residues: CASRRDSSTDTQYF. In nucleotides, the CDR3 is TGTGCCAGCAGAAGGGACAGTAGCACAGATACGCAGTATTTT.